This TCR beta chain stems from a study of T cells in Graves' hyperthyroidism and ophthalmopathy. Diagnoses used clinical symptoms, serum thyroxine and TRAb, thyroid ultrasound and orbital computed tomography. Study conclusions and caveats: Most clonotypes expanded in thyroid above 0.001 were likewise present in blood.

TCR beta CDR3 sequences were amplified from RNA transcripts. A set of HTBI primers served as the primers for a first-round RT-PCR of the TCR CDR3. TCRdb passed the multiplex PCR reads through MiXCR, listing each CDR3 protein once. This sample yields some 690,000 distinct CDR3 sequences, of which roughly a sixth are seen a single time; roughly 15% belongs to the top ten. This clonotype has only a few counts. What it binds is unknown. The TCR comes from a man between 50 and 59 years old with Graves' hyperthyroidism. The sequencing sample was made of blood.

For the CDR3, the DNA is TGCAGTACTCAGGACAGTCCCTACGAGCAGTACTTC. It is translated as CSTQDSPYEQYF. The chain couples TRBV29-1 to TRBJ2-7; weak D call: TRBD1 (6 bases). The germline gives CDR1 SQVTM, CDR2 ANQGSEA. This CDR3 contains 12 residues.